These T cell receptor beta chains were read from a single sample in a study of blood T cell repertoires in COVID-19. Only in-frame clones appear in the TCRdb table, and some are missing; sequencing was by immunoSEQ multiplex PCR. The data show tens of thousands of clones, roughly 87% seen once. Sequenced material: peripheral blood. The receptors stem from a young man with COVID-19, enrolled during active disease. The conserved cysteine and the conserved F or W are not part of the CDR3 here.

v_gene	j_gene	CDR3aa
TRBV5-1	TRBJ2-7	ASSLGGGTGGHEQY
TRBV3-1/TRBV3-2	TRBJ1-4	ASSQERQGKRNEKLL
TRBV7-8	TRBJ2-7	ASSLNQGQAYEQY
TRBV6-1	TRBJ1-5	ASSEKKGVGNQPQH
TRBV6-4	TRBJ2-3	ASKALAQREDEPGTDTQY
TRBV6-4	TRBJ2-2	ASSDREAGELF
TRBV12-3/TRBV12-4	TRBJ2-1	ASTQRPGQAKF
TRBV5-6	TRBJ1-2	ASSLVHNYGYT
TRBV28	TRBJ2-3	ASSFSQGAGDTQY
TRBV6-1	TRBJ1-5	ASSGIDRGTHSNQPQH
TRBV7-2	TRBJ2-2	ASSFGDGRWGELF
TRBV6-5	TRBJ1-1	AGKTGPMNTEAF
TRBV20-1	TRBJ2-7	SASQGTGAYEQY
TRBV4-1	TRBJ2-5	ASSQAVKETQY
TRBV5-8	TRBJ1-1	ASSLGTGDDMNTEAF